This entry lists 2 T cell receptor beta chains sequenced from one sample in a study of synovial regulatory T cells in juvenile arthritis. The repertoire was sequenced with immunoSEQ multiplex PCR; TCRdb's copy has only in-frame clones and lacks some. The listing records 7,700 or so clones. Sequencing was done on a sample of Treg cells from blood. Subset reported: remaining (HLA-DR-negative) circulating blood Treg cells. Source of these receptors: a donor under 30 with juvenile idiopathic arthritis.

The rearrangement joins TRBV18 to TRBJ1-3; lacking DNA, the TRBD1 call made by TCRdb goes unchecked. Per germline, CDR1 KGHSH and CDR2 LQKENI. This CDR3 comprises 17 residues. DNA for this receptor is not on file. CDR3 residues: CASSLEPGTGSGNTIYF.

V and J are TRBV5-1 and TRBJ2-7. Germline lookup yields CDR1 SGHRS and CDR2 YFSETQ. CDR3 length equals 13 residues. DNA is not on record. CDR3 region: CASSLGGIYEQYF.